This TCR beta chain was captured by sequencing in a study of blood T cell repertoires in COVID-19. About the study: T cells, B-cell-depleted T cells, or PBMCs supplied cDNA or gDNA.

In the study's own analysis: How many nucleated cells were present was estimated from reference gene primer amplification. Clones were read by immunoSEQ multiplex PCR, and TCRdb kept only the in-frame ones, dropping some. The D gene and trimming were derived from the DNA, and the V and J assignments and clone size from that table. The sample has 55,000 to 75,000 clones, approximately 86% seen once. Trimming cost V 8 bases and J 8 bases, with 19 bases left between them. The CDR3 is made up of 15 amino acids. The germline CDR1 and CDR2 sequences are SNHLY and FYNNEI. The sequenced material came from peripheral blood. The chain has TRBV2 and TRBJ1-6; a possible D gene is TRBD1 (6 bases). The TCR was taken from a human donor with active COVID-19. The donor label of this sample is uncertain. The CDR3 DNA sequence: TGTGCCAGCGTTCCTCAAGGGGGGAGGGATTCACCCCTCCACTTT. Protein product: CASVPQGGRDSPLHF.